This passage covers 4 T cell receptor beta chains from one sample sequenced in a study of blood T cell repertoires in COVID-19. Produced via immunoSEQ multiplex PCR; TCRdb's table is partial and in-frame only. The table has 80,000 to 100,000 clones, roughly 80% seen once. Sequencing used peripheral blood. The receptor set was obtained from a human donor in a cohort sampled during active COVID-19.

The chain employs TRBV7-2 and TRBJ2-5, with D possibly being TRBD1 (6 bases). Germline CDR1 SGHTA, CDR2 FQGNSA. Trimming stripped 2 bases from V and 5 bases from J, with 9 bases between. The CDR3 is 13 amino acids. The CDR3 protein is CASSLNRVETQYF. The CDR3 coding sequence is TGTGCCAGCAGCTTAAACAGGGTGGAGACCCAGTACTTC.

The chain uses TRBV3-1 (or the pseudogene TRBV3-2) and TRBJ1-1, with D perhaps TRBD1 (5 bases). The V and J ends lost 2 bases and 1 base respectively, with 11 bases between them. Germline lookup yields CDR1 LGHDT and CDR2 YNNKEL (reference sequence). The CDR3 spans 15 residues. The CDR3 DNA reads TGTGCCAGCAGCCAACAGATGGGGGGGAACACTGAAGCTTTCTTT. This translates into CASSQQMGGNTEAFF.

The chain is built from TRBV9 and TRBJ1-3; the D is unclear. V was cut by 3 bases and J by 2 bases, with 12 bases left in between. The V gene's germline CDR1 is SGDLS and CDR2 YYNGEE. CDR3 length: 15 residues. The CDR3 loop is CASSAGRVTGNTIYF. The CDR3, as DNA: TGTGCCAGCAGCGCGGGGAGGGTGACTGGAAACACCATATATTTT.

The table lists this clone with a count of one. V gene TRBV18 combines with J gene TRBJ2-7; 8 bases agree with TRBD1. This CDR3 region has 14 residues. CDR1 and CDR2 from the germline V gene are KGHSH and LQKENI. Losses at the gene ends were 3 bases for V and 6 bases for J; bases not matched to a gene: 7. This chain's CDR3 is CASSPGTGPSEQYF. The CDR3 DNA reads TGTGCCAGCTCACCGGGGACAGGCCCCTCCGAGCAGTACTTC.